Shown below are 26 T cell receptor beta chains from a single sample sequenced in a study of OX40 agonist ivuxolimab in advanced cancers. Sequencing was performed with immunoSEQ multiplex PCR; in TCRdb, only in-frame clones are kept and a portion is missing. The table has about 58,000 clones, 88% seen once. The source material was CD4+ or CD8+ T cells sorted from blood, sampled in a trial of the OX40 agonist ivuxolimab. Source of these receptors: an adult with an advanced solid tumor such as melanoma, head and neck, liver or kidney cancer.

The chain recombines TRBV6-5 with TRBJ2-7; TRBD2 matches at 8 bases. The J segment lost 5 bases and the V segment lost 4 bases, leaving 7 bases of the junction unmatched. The CDR3 has 14 amino acids. The germline V gene encodes CDR1 MNHEY and CDR2 SVGAGI. CDR3 in amino acids: CASSSPAGGDEQYF. The CDR3 DNA is TGTGCCAGCAGTTCCCCGGCCGGGGGGGACGAGCAGTACTTC.

The J gene is TRBJ2-5, the V gene TRBV30, with TRBD1 identical over 7 bases. CDR1 GTSNPN and CDR2 SVGIG come from the germline V gene (reference sequence). J lost 11 bases, V lost 5 bases, and 14 bases had no gene match. CDR3 length equals 13 residues. The CDR3 DNA follows: TGTGCCTGGTCGGGACAGATGGGCGTTGAGCAGTACTTC. It is translated as CAWSGQMGVEQYF.

The chain uses TRBV5-6 and TRBJ2-3, with TRBD2 matching 9 bases. The CDR3 loop spans 15 amino acids. Germline lookup yields CDR1 SGHDT and CDR2 YYEEEE. V was clipped by 4 bases and J by 0 bases; unmatched bases: 3. The CDR3 region is CASSGTSGSTDTQYF. DNA for the CDR3: TGTGCCAGCAGCGGAACTAGCGGGAGCACAGATACGCAGTATTTT. The full variable domain, with the rest looked up from reference TRBV5-6 and TRBJ2-3, is DAGVTQSPTHLIKTRGQQVTLRCSPKSGHDTVSWYQQALGQGPQFIFQYYEEEERQRGNFPDRFSGHQFPNYSSELNVNALLLGDSALYLCASSGTSGSTDTQYFGPGTRLTVL.

The genes are TRBV13 and TRBJ1-1; D is undetermined. Germline V gene data show CDR1 as PRHDT and CDR2 as FYEKMQ (reference sequence). V was clipped by 0 bases and J by 0 bases, with 5 bases between them. The CDR3 loop spans 14 amino acids. The CDR3: CASSLGTVNTEAFF. The DNA for the CDR3 is TGTGCCAGCAGCTTAGGGACGGTGAACACTGAAGCTTTCTTT.

DNA for the CDR3: TGTGCCAGCAGCCTACAGGGAGCTGAAAAACTGTTTTTT. Amino acids: CASSLQGAEKLFF. The chain links TRBV5-4 to TRBJ1-4, with a tentative D call TRBD1 (6 bases). The germline V gene has CDR1 SGHNT and CDR2 YYREEE (reference sequence). The CDR3 sequence is 13 residues long. V lost 4 bases to trimming and J lost 7 bases, with 11 bases between them.

This clone was observed once. This sequence joins TRBV4-3 and TRBJ1-4; possibly TRBD1 for D (6 bases). Germline CDR1 reads LGHNA; CDR2 reads YSLEER. This CDR3 spans 16 amino acids. Trimming removed 0 bases from V and 4 bases from J, with 12 bases in between. CDR3 loop: CASSQEGAAFNEKLFF. The CDR3 nucleotides read TGCGCCAGCAGCCAAGAGGGGGCAGCCTTTAATGAAAAACTGTTTTTT.

The J gene is TRBJ1-4, the V gene TRBV6-5; 7 positions match TRBD1. Unmatched junction bases numbered 5, after V lost 6 bases and J lost 10 bases. Germline V gene sequence: CDR1 MNHEY, CDR2 SVGAGI. The CDR3 is 12 residues long. The DNA of the CDR3 is TGTGCCAGCAGGTCCGACAGGGCAAAACTGTTTTTT. It yields the protein CASRSDRAKLFF.

V gene TRBV4-3 combines with J gene TRBJ2-5; 15 positions match TRBD2. Per the germline V gene, CDR1 is LGHNA and CDR2 is YSLEER. The V segment lost 4 bases and the J segment 4 bases; nucleotides outside the gene matches: 7. The CDR3 loop spans 17 amino acids. This chain's CDR3 is CASSPWTSGRAGETQYF. In DNA form, the CDR3 reads TGCGCCAGCAGCCCCTGGACTAGCGGGAGGGCCGGAGAGACCCAGTACTTC.

The J gene is TRBJ2-3, the V gene TRBV11-1; D is unclear. The CDR3 sequence is 15 residues long. The V and J ends lost 2 bases and 0 bases respectively, with 9 bases between them. Germline CDR1 reads SGHAT; CDR2 reads FQDESV (reference sequence). The CDR3 sequence is CASSLLASSTDTQYF. Here the CDR3 DNA reads TGTGCCAGCAGCTTATTAGCCAGCAGCACAGATACGCAGTATTTT. The full variable domain, its missing parts supplied by reference TRBV11-1 and TRBJ2-3, is EAEVAQSPRYKITEKSQAVAFWCDPISGHATLYWYRQILGQGPELLVQFQDESVVDDSQLPKDRFSAERLKGVDSTLKIQPAELGDSAMYLCASSLLASSTDTQYFGPGTRLTVL.

The V call is TRBV30, the J call TRBJ2-1, with 7 positions matching TRBD2. This CDR3 region has 14 residues. Germline V gene lookup returns CDR1 GTSNPN and CDR2 SVGIG (reference sequence). J was trimmed by 9 bases and V by 3 bases; bases with no gene match: 11. CDR3 amino acids: CAWRVLSGWGEQFF. As DNA, the CDR3 is TGTGCCTGGAGGGTCCTTAGCGGGTGGGGTGAGCAGTTCTTC.

The V and J genes are TRBV5-4 and TRBJ2-5; no reliable D call. This CDR3 has 14 residues. V gave up 2 bases and J gave up 4 bases, with 12 bases separating them. Germline V gene data show CDR1 as SGHNT and CDR2 as YYREEE (reference sequence). The CDR3 sequence: CASSFDVTTETQYF. The CDR3 nucleotides read TGTGCCAGCAGCTTCGACGTCACGACAGAGACCCAGTACTTC.

V and J are TRBV5-1 and TRBJ1-1; D not resolved. The germline CDR1 and CDR2 sequences are SGHRS and YFSETQ. The V gene lost 0 bases and the J gene lost 0 bases, with 12 bases spanning the gap. The CDR3 sequence is 16 residues long. DNA of the CDR3: TGCGCCAGCAGCTTGGTTCTCAATCCTTTGAACACTGAAGCTTTCTTT. It encodes CASSLVLNPLNTEAFF.

This clone was seen just once. The CDR3 bases are TGTGCCATAGGAATGGGACCCACCGACGAGGAGACCCAGTACTTC. Translated, it gives CAIGMGPTDEETQYF. The J gene is TRBJ2-5, the V gene TRBV10-3; the D call may be TRBD1 or TRBD2 (5 bases each). CDR3 length: 15 residues. Per germline, CDR1 ENHRY and CDR2 SYGVKD. Trimming took 9 bases from V and 5 from J, leaving 22 bases between them.

DNA of the CDR3: TGTGCCATCAGTGATCGTATAGGCGAGCAGTACTTC. It yields the protein CAISDRIGEQYF. The chain joins TRBV10-3 to TRBJ2-7; D uncertain. Trimming removed 3 bases at V and 6 bases at J, with 9 bases between. This CDR3 has 12 residues. Germline V gene lookup returns CDR1 ENHRY and CDR2 SYGVKD.

The chain combines TRBV11-2 with TRBJ1-3, with no clear D. CDR1 SGHAT and CDR2 FQNNGV come from the germline V gene. Deletions cut 0 bases from V and 6 bases from J, with 6 bases between. This CDR3 has 13 amino acids. The DNA of the CDR3 is TGTGCCAGCAGCTTAGATCTAGAAAACACCATATATTTT. It specifies CASSLDLENTIYF.

The chain couples TRBV5-8 to TRBJ2-5, with TRBD1 identical over 7 bases. There are 16 residues in the CDR3. Germline trimming cut 2 bases from V and 1 base from J; bases unmatched to any gene: 8. Per germline, CDR1 SGHTS and CDR2 YDEGEE. CDR3 sequence: CASSFGQVGLQETQYF. CDR3 nucleotides: TGTGCCAGCAGCTTCGGACAGGTCGGACTCCAAGAGACCCAGTACTTC.

The chain recombines TRBV18 with TRBJ1-1, with D unresolved. Germline values: CDR1 KGHSH, CDR2 LQKENI. V was cut by 5 bases and J by 3 bases, with 22 bases left in between. This CDR3 has 17 residues. This CDR3 is CASSSLDLMGSDTEAFF. For the CDR3, the DNA is TGTGCCAGCTCATCTCTCGATTTGATGGGGTCGGACACTGAAGCTTTCTTT.

The chain recombines TRBV18 with TRBJ2-1, with D hard to call. Germline V gives CDR1 KGHSH, CDR2 LQKENI. The length of the CDR3 is 12 residues. The V gene lost 1 base and the J gene lost 7 bases, with 5 bases spanning the gap. CDR3 DNA: TGTGCCAGCTCACCACACAGAAATGAGCAGTTCTTC. Residues: CASSPHRNEQFF.

The gene calls are TRBV30 and TRBJ1-1, with D maybe TRBD1 (5 bases). Trimming pared 7 bases from V and 1 base from J, leaving 10 bases between. Per germline, CDR1 GTSNPN and CDR2 SVGIG (reference sequence). The CDR3 length is 12 residues. The chain's CDR3 is CALPDRNTEAFF. CDR3 coding DNA: TGTGCCTTACCCGACAGGAACACTGAAGCTTTCTTT.

The rearrangement joins TRBV18 to TRBJ1-3; TRBD1 aligns across 9 bases. Germline CDR1 is KGHSH and CDR2 is LQKENI. After removal of 6 bases from V and 0 bases from J, the junction contained 9 bases not matched to a gene. The length of the CDR3 is 17 residues. CDR3 in DNA: TGTGCCAGCTCGTCGACAGGGGGACGAATCTCTGGAAACACCATATATTTT. This encodes CASSSTGGRISGNTIYF.

The V gene is TRBV5-3, the J gene TRBJ1-5; maybe TRBD1 (6 bases). TRBV5-3 carries the ORF label, with uncertain function. The CDR3 runs 21 residues. V was pared by 3 bases and J by 5 bases, with 33 bases between. This CDR3 is CARSSSNRWLEQGPGHQPQHF. The CDR3 DNA is TGTGCCAGAAGCTCCTCAAATAGGTGGTTAGAACAGGGACCTGGGCATCAGCCCCAGCATTTT.

V gene TRBV4-3 combines with J gene TRBJ2-7; 10 bases line up with TRBD2. J lost 7 bases, V lost 0 bases, and 9 bases had no gene match. The CDR3 runs to 16 residues. The germline V gene encodes CDR1 LGHNA and CDR2 YSLEER. In DNA, the CDR3 is TGCGCCAGCAGCCAAGATAAAGAGCGGGAGGGCCAAGAGCAGTACTTC. This gives the protein CASSQDKEREGQEQYF.

The chain carries TRBV10-3 and TRBJ2-6; the match to TRBD1 covers 7 bases. This CDR3 is built from 14 residues. Germline V gene sequence: CDR1 ENHRY, CDR2 SYGVKD. Germline trimming cut 6 bases from V and 4 bases from J; bases unmatched to any gene: 3. The CDR3 nucleotides are TGTGCCATCAGGCCGGGACAGGGGGCCAACGTCCTGACTTTC. It is translated as CAIRPGQGANVLTF.

Written as DNA, the CDR3 is TGTGCCAGCAGCTTACCGGGACATCTTAAATCCCCCAATCAGCCCCAGCATTTT. This translates into CASSLPGHLKSPNQPQHF. The rearrangement joins TRBV7-9 to TRBJ1-5; TRBD1 might be the D (6 bases). The CDR3 spans 18 residues. CDR1 SEHNR and CDR2 FQNEAQ come from the germline V gene (reference sequence). Trimming shortened V by 2 bases and J by 3 bases, and 20 bases separated the two germline ends.

By frequency in the sample, this clone is medium-sized. The rearrangement uses TRBV4-2 and TRBJ1-3; maybe TRBD1 (6 bases). The germline V gene encodes CDR1 LGHNA and CDR2 YNFKEQ. The CDR3 is made up of 16 amino acids. The V gene lost 1 base and the J gene lost 0 bases, with 10 bases spanning the gap. CDR3 amino acids: CASSQVTGNSGNTIYF. CDR3 sequence (DNA): TGTGCCAGCAGCCAAGTTACAGGGAACTCTGGAAACACCATATATTTT.

This chain joins TRBV19 and TRBJ1-5, with D unresolved. CDR1 is LNHDA and CDR2 is SQIVND in the germline V gene (reference sequence). The germline V and J ends were trimmed by 4 bases and 7 bases, with 17 bases remaining between them. This CDR3 has 15 amino acids. Here the CDR3 DNA reads TGTGCCAGTAGTAGGCCCGAAGGGCTCGGCCAGCCCCAGCATTTT. Its translation is CASSRPEGLGQPQHF.